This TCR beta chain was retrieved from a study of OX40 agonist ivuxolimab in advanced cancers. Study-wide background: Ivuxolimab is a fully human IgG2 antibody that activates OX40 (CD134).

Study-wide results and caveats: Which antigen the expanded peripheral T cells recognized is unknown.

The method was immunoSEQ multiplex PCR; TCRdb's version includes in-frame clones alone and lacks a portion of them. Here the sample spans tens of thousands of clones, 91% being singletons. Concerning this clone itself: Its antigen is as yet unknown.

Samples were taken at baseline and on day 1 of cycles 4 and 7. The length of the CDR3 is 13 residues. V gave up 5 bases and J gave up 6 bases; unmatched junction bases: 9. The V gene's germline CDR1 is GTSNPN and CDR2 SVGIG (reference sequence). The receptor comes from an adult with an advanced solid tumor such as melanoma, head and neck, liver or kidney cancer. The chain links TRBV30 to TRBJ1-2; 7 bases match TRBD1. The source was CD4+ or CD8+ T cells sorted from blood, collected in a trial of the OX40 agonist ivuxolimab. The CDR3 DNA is TGTGCCTGGGAAAGGGGACAGTACAATGGCTACACCTTC. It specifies CAWERGQYNGYTF.